This T cell receptor beta chain was recovered during a study of blood T cells in healthy people across ages. The CDR3 sequence is 16 residues long. Germline lookup yields CDR1 MGHRA and CDR2 YSYEKL. Trimming removed 6 bases from V and 3 bases from J, with 18 bases in between. The use of a sample-barcoded 5' primer and a J-beta primer mix characterized a second PCR of roughly 6 to 11 cycles. A template-switch adaptor containing 12 random nucleotides labeled each cDNA molecule. TCRdb re-called the 5' RACE reads through MiXCR, storing one row per CDR3 protein. The sample holds some 1.5 million distinct CDR3 sequences, roughly 27% seen once. There are many counts of this clonotype.

The sequencing sample was made of blood. The sequence came from a woman in her twenties or thirties in good health. V and J are TRBV4-1 and TRBJ1-5, with D tentatively TRBD1 (5 bases). Here the CDR3 DNA reads TGCGCCAGCAGAACAGCCCCGAGTGGGACCAATCAGCCCCAGCATTTT. Residues: CASRTAPSGTNQPQHF.